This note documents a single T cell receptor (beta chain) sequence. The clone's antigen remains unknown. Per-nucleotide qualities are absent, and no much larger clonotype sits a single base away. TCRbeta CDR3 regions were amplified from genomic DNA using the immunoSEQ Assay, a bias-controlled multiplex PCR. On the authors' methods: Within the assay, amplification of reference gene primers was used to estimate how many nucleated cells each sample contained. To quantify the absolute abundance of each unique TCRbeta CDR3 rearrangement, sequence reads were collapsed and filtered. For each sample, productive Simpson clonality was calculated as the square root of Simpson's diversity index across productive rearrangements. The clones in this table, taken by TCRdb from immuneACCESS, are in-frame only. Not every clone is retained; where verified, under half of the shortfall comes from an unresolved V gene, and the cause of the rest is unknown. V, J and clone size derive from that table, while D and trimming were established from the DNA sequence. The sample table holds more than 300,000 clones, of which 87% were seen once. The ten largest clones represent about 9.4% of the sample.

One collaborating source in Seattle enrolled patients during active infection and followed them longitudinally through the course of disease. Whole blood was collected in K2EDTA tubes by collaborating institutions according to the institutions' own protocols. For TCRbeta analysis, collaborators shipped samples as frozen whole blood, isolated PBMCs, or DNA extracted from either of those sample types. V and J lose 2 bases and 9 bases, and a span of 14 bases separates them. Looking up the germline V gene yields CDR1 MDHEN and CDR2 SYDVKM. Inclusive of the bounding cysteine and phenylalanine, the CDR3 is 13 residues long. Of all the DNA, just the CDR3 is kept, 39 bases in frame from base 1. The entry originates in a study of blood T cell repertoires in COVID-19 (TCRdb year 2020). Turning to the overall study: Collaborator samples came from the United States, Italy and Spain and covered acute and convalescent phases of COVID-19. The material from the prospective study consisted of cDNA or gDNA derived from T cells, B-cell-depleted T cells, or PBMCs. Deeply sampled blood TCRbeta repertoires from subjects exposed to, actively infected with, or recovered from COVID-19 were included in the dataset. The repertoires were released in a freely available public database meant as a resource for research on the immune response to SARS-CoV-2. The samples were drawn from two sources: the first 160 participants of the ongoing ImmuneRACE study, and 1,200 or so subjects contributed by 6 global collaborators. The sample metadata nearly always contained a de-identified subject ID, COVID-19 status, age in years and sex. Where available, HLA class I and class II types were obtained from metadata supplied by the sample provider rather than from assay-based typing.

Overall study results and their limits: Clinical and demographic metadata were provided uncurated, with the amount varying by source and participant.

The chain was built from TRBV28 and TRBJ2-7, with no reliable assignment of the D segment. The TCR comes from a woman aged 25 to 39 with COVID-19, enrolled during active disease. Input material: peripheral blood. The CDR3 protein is CASSLITLLGQYF. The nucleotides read TGTGCCAGCAGTTTAATTACCCTCCTAGGGCAGTACTTC.